This TCR beta chain was documented in a study of CDR3 diversity in severe acne. V was cut by 5 bases and J by 2 bases, with 12 bases left in between. Germline-derived CDR1 and CDR2 are DFQATT and SNEGSKA (reference sequence). The CDR3 contains 13 residues. Each CDR3 protein is one row after TCRdb ran MiXCR on the PCR reads. The table shows about 90,000 distinct CDR3 sequences, with about 48% occurring only once. The sample taken for sequencing was blood. This clonotype was obtained from a male donor in good health, serving as a control. The V call is TRBV20-1, the J call TRBJ2-5; D possibly corresponds to TRBD1 (6 bases). CDR3 loop: CSAGTGTQETQYF. The DNA of the CDR3 is TGCAGTGCTGGGACCGGGACACAAGAGACCCAGTACTTC.